Reported below is one T cell receptor beta chain. Its specificity is not known. Investigators sought sequencing depths of between 1 in 200,000 and 1 in 1 million T cells. Generated by immunoSEQ multiplex PCR, the TCRdb table keeps only in-frame clones and is missing some. The table has 250,000 to 350,000 clones, roughly four fifths seen once; the top ten hold 5.6%. This record belongs to a study of cytotoxic CD8 clonotypes in ibrutinib-treated CLL. General study results and limits: The clonality went up when patients responded to ibrutinib and dropped back toward baseline at progression. Private clonotypes, not public ones, expanded at ibrutinib response.

The CDR3 covers 11 residues. V lost 7 bases to trimming and J lost 8 bases; unmatched junction nucleotides: 7. CDR1 and CDR2 (germline): SQVTM, ANQGSEA. The gene calls are TRBV29-1 and TRBJ1-2, with 7 bases matching TRBD1. The TCR originated in a human donor with chronic lymphocytic leukemia. The sample was PBMCs, taken at disease progression, from a patient treated with ibrutinib. The CDR3 here is CSAMTGRGYTF. The CDR3 DNA reads TGCAGCGCGATGACAGGGCGAGGCTACACCTTC.